This record concerns one T cell receptor beta chain sequence. This clone's antigen is unknown. Base-call qualities are not available, and no considerably larger clone is one nucleotide away. These data originate in a study of blood T cell repertoires in COVID-19 (dated by TCRdb to the early 2020s). In terms of the full investigation: Samples covering the acute and convalescent phases of COVID-19 were provided by collaborators in the United States, Italy and Spain. The material from the prospective study consisted of cDNA or gDNA derived from T cells, B-cell-depleted T cells, or PBMCs. Subjects who had been exposed to COVID-19, were actively infected with it, or had recovered from it provided the deeply sampled blood TCRbeta repertoires that made up the dataset. The repertoires were released in a freely available public database meant as a resource for research on the immune response to SARS-CoV-2. The samples were drawn from the first 160 participants of the ongoing ImmuneRACE study and from 1,254 subjects provided by 6 global collaborators. A de-identified subject ID, COVID-19 status, age in years and sex were almost always included in the sample metadata. Where available, HLA class I and class II types were obtained from metadata supplied by the sample provider rather than from assay-based typing. The paper as a whole reports these results and caveats: How much clinical and demographic metadata was included differed by source and by participant, and the metadata was provided uncurated.

The immunoSEQ Assay, a bias-controlled multiplex PCR, was used to amplify TCRbeta CDR3 regions from genomic DNA. The study's processing was this. Within the assay, amplification of reference gene primers was used to estimate how many nucleated cells each sample contained. To quantify the absolute abundance of each unique TCRbeta CDR3 rearrangement, sequence reads were collapsed and filtered. For each sample, productive Simpson clonality was calculated as the square root of Simpson's diversity index over productive rearrangements. Drawn from immuneACCESS, this table holds only the in-frame rearrangements with V and J called that TCRdb kept. Clones are partly lost; checked studies trace under half to an unresolved V gene and leave the rest unexplained. V and J calls and clone size come straight from that table; D and trimming were deduced from the DNA. Present in this sample are fewer than 700,000 clones, roughly nine tenths of which were seen just once. The ten largest clones capture roughly 7.3% of the sample.

According to the germline V gene, CDR1 reads KGHDR and CDR2 reads SFDVKD. The CDR3 contains 14 residues, cysteine and phenylalanine counted. The kept DNA is CDR3 alone, 42 bases in frame from the first base. V is reduced by 5 bases and J by 6 bases, leaving a spacing of 12 bases between them. At one collaborating source in Seattle, patients were enrolled during active infection and were followed longitudinally through the course of disease. Collaborating institutions collected whole blood in K2EDTA tubes following their own protocols. Collaborator samples were shipped for TCRbeta analysis as frozen whole blood, isolated PBMCs, or DNA extracted from either sample type.

This TCR was recovered from a woman aged 50 to 60 with COVID-19, enrolled during active disease. This chain is built from TRBV24-1 and TRBJ1-4, and TRBD1 may be the D gene, going by 6 matching bases. The sequenced sample was peripheral blood. The bases read TGTGCCACCAGTGCAGGGGTCCCAGATGAAAAACTGTTTTTT. This codes for CATSAGVPDEKLFF.